The 15 T cell receptor beta chains below come from one sample, sequenced in a study of blood T cell repertoires in COVID-19. Clones were sequenced by immunoSEQ multiplex PCR, and TCRdb holds only the in-frame ones, with some missing. The profile shows tens of thousands of clones, 86% of them singletons. The sample consisted of peripheral blood. These receptors originate from a middle-aged man with active or convalescent COVID-19.

The CDR3: CASSTDGTLSYEQYF. The CDR3 nucleotides are TGTGCCAGTAGTACCGACGGGACACTCTCCTACGAGCAGTACTTC. This chain uses TRBV19 with TRBJ2-7, with TRBD1 as a possible D gene (6 bases). CDR1 is LNHDA, CDR2 SQIVND, per germline (reference sequence). The length of the CDR3 is 15 residues. V was trimmed by 4 bases and J by 0 bases, leaving 13 bases between them.

V gene TRBV2 combines with J gene TRBJ1-4, with D tentatively TRBD1 (5 bases). The CDR3 length is 14 residues. With 7 bases removed from V and 6 bases from J, the gap between germline ends came to 15 bases. The germline gives CDR1 SNHLY, CDR2 FYNNEI. CDR3 coding DNA: TGTGCCAGCATGGCCGGGACTCCGGATGAAAAACTGTTTTTT. It codes for CASMAGTPDEKLFF.

This chain uses TRBV5-1 with TRBJ2-5; TRBD1 matches at 9 bases. Germline CDR1 is SGHRS and CDR2 is YFSETQ. V lost 2 bases and J lost 4; bases outside the gene matches: 6. The CDR3 runs 15 residues. In DNA, the CDR3 is TGCGCCAGCAGCTTAGGAGACAGGGGGAGAGAGACCCAGTACTTC. It codes for CASSLGDRGRETQYF. The whole variable domain, filled in from reference TRBV5-1 and TRBJ2-5, reads KAGVTQTPRYLIKTRGQQVTLSCSPISGHRSVSWYQQTPGQGLQFLFEYFSETQRNKGNFPGRFSGRQFSNSRSEMNVSTLELGDSALYLCASSLGDRGRETQYFGPGTRLLVL.

The chain has TRBV28 and TRBJ1-2; D not resolved. Trimming took off 4 bases at V and 4 bases at J, with 7 bases between the two ends. This CDR3 spans 12 amino acids. CDR1 MDHEN and CDR2 SYDVKM come from the germline V gene. The CDR3 bases are TGTGCCAGCAGTTCTAACCGCTATGGCTACACCTTC. Translation gives CASSSNRYGYTF.

This chain joins TRBV27 and TRBJ2-1; 10 nucleotides line up with TRBD1. The germline V gene has CDR1 MNHEY and CDR2 SMNVEV (reference sequence). The V segment lost 5 bases and the J segment 3 bases; nucleotides outside the gene matches: 1. CDR3 size: 14 residues. The CDR3 region is CASSGTGVYNEQFF. The CDR3 nucleotides are TGTGCCAGCAGTGGGACAGGGGTCTACAATGAGCAGTTCTTC.

The chain combines TRBV15 with TRBJ2-5, with 7 nucleotides matching TRBD2. The CDR3 has 15 amino acids. Losses at the gene ends were 6 bases for V and 1 base for J; bases not matched to a gene: 8. Germline CDR1 reads LNHNV; CDR2 reads YYDKDF (reference sequence). The CDR3 coding sequence is TGTGCCACCAGTCTCGCGGGAGAATCCCAAGAGACCCAGTACTTC. This encodes CATSLAGESQETQYF. Together with reference TRBV15 and TRBJ2-5, the CDR3 gives the full variable domain: DAMVIQNPRYQVTQFGKPVTLSCSQTLNHNVMYWYQQKSSQAPKLLFHYYDKDFNNEADTPDNFQSRRPNTSFCFLDIRSPGLGDTAMYLCATSLAGESQETQYFGPGTRLLVL.

DNA for the CDR3: TGCGCCAGCAGCTTTCTAGCGGGTGCCACTAACAATGAGCAGTTCTTC. Protein: CASSFLAGATNNEQFF. The gene calls are TRBV5-1 and TRBJ2-1; TRBD2 aligns across 8 bases. The CDR3 runs 16 residues. CDR1 is SGHRS and CDR2 is YFSETQ in the germline V gene. J gave up 5 bases and V 2 bases, and 9 bases lay outside the gene matches.

This clone came up once. The germline gene is not matched at one end of the junction; a read error may be the cause. The V call is TRBV28, the J call TRBJ2-2, with D possibly matching TRBD2 (6 bases). Per germline, CDR1 MDHEN and CDR2 SYDVKM. CDR3 length equals 12 residues. The CDR3 sequence: CAYGGNAGELFF. As DNA, the CDR3 is TGTGCCTATGGCGGGAACGCCGGGGAGCTGTTTTTT.

J is TRBJ2-5 and V is TRBV3-1 (or the pseudogene TRBV3-2); 7 positions match TRBD2. The junction had 12 bases not matched to a gene; V was cut back by 3 bases and J by 2 bases. The CDR3 has 17 residues. Germline lookup yields CDR1 LGHDT and CDR2 YNNKEL (reference sequence). In DNA form, the CDR3 reads TGTGCCAGCAGCCACGGTCGCGGGAGTGGGGCACAAGAGACCCAGTACTTC. It codes for CASSHGRGSGAQETQYF.

This rearrangement joins TRBV10-1 to TRBJ2-5, with TRBD1 matching 8 bases. Germline lookup yields CDR1 WNHNN and CDR2 SYGVQD (reference sequence). This CDR3 region has 15 residues. With 11 bases clipped from V and 6 bases from J, the junction kept 17 bases outside the gene matches. The CDR3 sequence: CAGKKQGEAQKTQYF. CDR3 in DNA: TGCGCCGGCAAAAAACAGGGGGAGGCTCAAAAGACCCAGTACTTC.

The chain uses TRBV19 and TRBJ1-6; D possibly corresponds to TRBD1 (5 bases). The CDR3 extends over 16 amino acids. CDR1 is LNHDA and CDR2 is SQIVND in the germline V gene (reference sequence). V was trimmed by 5 bases and J by 0 bases, leaving 11 bases between them. The CDR3 DNA is TGTGCCAGTAGTCCCCGGGGGAGCTCCTATAATTCACCCCTCCACTTT. As protein: CASSPRGSSYNSPLHF.

This clone was observed once. The rearrangement uses TRBV29-1 and TRBJ1-1; no reliable D call. Germline-derived CDR1 and CDR2 are SQVTM and ANQGSEA. Deletions cut 0 bases from V and 11 bases from J, with 22 bases between. The CDR3 contains 15 residues. The CDR3 DNA sequence: TGCAGCGTTGAAGATCTCATAGGAAGTTGGAGTCGGGCTTTCTTT. Protein product: CSVEDLIGSWSRAFF.

J is TRBJ1-5 and V is TRBV6-6; no clear D gene. The germline V and J ends were trimmed by 4 bases and 1 base, with 11 bases remaining between them. Germline V gene sequence: CDR1 MNHNY, CDR2 SVGAGI (reference sequence). The CDR3 spans 15 residues. The CDR3 DNA reads TGTGCCAGCAGTTCAACAATCTTGAGCAATCAGCCCCAGCATTTT. This sequence encodes CASSSTILSNQPQHF.

This rearrangement joins TRBV5-6 to TRBJ1-2; D is possibly TRBD1 (5 bases). Between the trimmed V and J ends, which lost 4 bases and 4 bases, there was a span of 17 bases. CDR3 size: 15 residues. CDR1 is SGHDT, CDR2 YYEEEE, per germline. The CDR3 here is CASSPTAGVGYGYTF. CDR3 nucleotides: TGTGCCAGCAGCCCAACCGCGGGGGTGGGCTATGGCTACACCTTC.

The J gene is TRBJ2-1, the V gene TRBV5-1; 11 bases match TRBD2. This CDR3 is 17 amino acids long. Germline V lookup: CDR1 SGHRS, CDR2 YFSETQ. After removal of 3 bases from V and 0 bases from J, the junction contained 5 bases not matched to a gene. Here the CDR3 reads CASSSSSGRSSYNEQFF. In nucleotides, the CDR3 is TGCGCCAGCAGCTCTTCTAGCGGGAGGAGCTCCTACAATGAGCAGTTCTTC.